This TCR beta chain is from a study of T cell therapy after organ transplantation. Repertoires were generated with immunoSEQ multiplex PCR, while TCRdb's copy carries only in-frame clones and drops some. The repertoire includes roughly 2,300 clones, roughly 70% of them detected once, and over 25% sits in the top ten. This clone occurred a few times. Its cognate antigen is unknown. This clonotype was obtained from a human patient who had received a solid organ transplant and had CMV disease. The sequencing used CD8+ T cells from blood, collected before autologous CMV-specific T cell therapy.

The CDR3 loop is CASSLAPNTEAFF. CDR3 DNA sequence: TGTGCCAGCAGCTTAGCCCCGAACACTGAAGCTTTCTTT. This chain uses TRBV7-6 with TRBJ1-1; D ambiguous. The germline V and J ends were trimmed by 0 bases and 1 base, with 3 bases remaining between them. Germline V CDR1 and CDR2: SGHVS, FNYEAQ. The CDR3 has 13 residues.